This TCR beta chain appears in the sequencing data of a study of graft-versus-host responses after intestinal transplantation. Study-level background: The study gave all recipients anti-thymocyte globulin induction, then tacrolimus and steroids for 2 to 3 years. Study-level points and caveats: GvH clones turned up in recipient marrow; some had shown up first in ileum or blood.

Of note for this clone: The target antigen is unknown.

The length of the CDR3 is 13 residues. Germline lookup yields CDR1 MNHEY and CDR2 SVGAGI. J gave up 4 bases and V 5 bases, and 2 bases lay outside the gene matches. TCRdb's table, derived via immunoSEQ multiplex PCR, lists solely in-frame clones and lacks some. The sample yields 77,000 or so clones, about 92% seen once. The clonotype comes from a human patient who received an intestinal transplant, so some T cells may come from the graft donor. The V gene is TRBV6-5, the J gene TRBJ1-5, with TRBD1 identical over 7 bases. This material consisted of PBMCs, taken 98 days after intestinal transplantation. For the CDR3, the DNA is TGTGCCAGCAGTACAGGGGCTAATCAGCCCCAGCATTTT. Amino acids: CASSTGANQPQHF.